A selection of T cell receptor beta chains follows, all from one sample in a study of cytomegalovirus exposure and HLA in healthy donors. The method was immunoSEQ multiplex PCR; TCRdb's version includes in-frame clones alone and lacks a portion of them. Its clone listing holds some 120,000 clones. Sequenced input: PBMCs. These receptors originate from a man aged 40-55 years in good health and CMV-seronegative. Both conserved end residues are part of each CDR3. The D gene is left open where the match is weak.

V gene	J gene	D gene	CDR3 protein	CDR3 DNA
TRBV19	TRBJ2-1	TRBD1	CASKIQGPHNEQFF	TGTGCCAGTAAGATACAGGGGCCCCACAATGAGCAGTTCTTC
TRBV19	TRBJ2-3	TRBD2	CASSFWTSGRDTQYF	TGTGCCAGTAGTTTCTGGACTAGCGGGAGAGATACGCAGTATTTT
TRBV5-1	TRBJ1-4	TRBD1	CASSSRQGAGEKLFF	TGCGCCAGCAGCTCAAGACAGGGGGCAGGTGAAAAACTGTTTTTT
TRBV7-2	TRBJ1-5	TRBD1	CASTITGGQPQHF	TGTGCCAGCACCATTACAGGGGGTCAGCCCCAGCATTTT
TRBV5-1	TRBJ1-2	TRBD1	CASSTRQGVNYGYTF	TGCGCCAGCAGCACCCGACAGGGGGTGAACTATGGCTACACCTTC
TRBV27	TRBJ2-5	TRBD2	CASSLGLAGETQYF	TGTGCCAGCAGTTTGGGACTAGCGGGAGAGACCCAGTACTTC
TRBV6-7	TRBJ2-3	TRBD2	CASSRVWWEGHTQYF	TGTGCCAGCAGTCGCGTTTGGTGGGAGGGCCATACGCAGTATTTT
TRBV19	TRBJ2-1	TRBD2	CASSIGTSYNEQFF	TGTGCCAGTAGTATCGGGACTAGCTACAATGAGCAGTTCTTC
TRBV13	TRBJ1-1	TRBD1	CASSAYRGTEAFF	TGTGCCAGCAGCGCTTACAGGGGCACTGAAGCTTTCTTT
TRBV5-4	TRBJ2-3	TRBD2	CASSPGLAGSDTQYF	TGTGCCAGCAGCCCCGGACTAGCGGGATCAGATACGCAGTATTTT
TRBV6-4	TRBJ2-3	TRBD2	CASSDSGLAGDTQYF	TGTGCCAGCAGTGACTCCGGACTAGCGGGAGATACGCAGTATTTT
TRBV4-1	TRBJ1-2	-	CASSQVAPVYGYTF	TGCGCCAGCAGCCAAGTAGCTCCGGTCTATGGCTACACCTTC
TRBV15	TRBJ1-2	-	CATSPPRQLYGYTF	TGTGCCACCAGCCCCCCACGTCAACTCTATGGCTACACCTTC
TRBV15	TRBJ1-5	-	CATSRGSQSNQPQHF	TGTGCCACCAGCAGAGGGTCCCAGAGCAATCAGCCCCAGCATTTT
TRBV4-1	TRBJ1-1	-	CASSQDPGRPNTEAFF	TGCGCCAGCAGCCAAGACCCTGGGAGACCGAACACTGAAGCTTTCTTT
TRBV5-6	TRBJ2-7	TRBD2	CASSFLAGEQYF	TGTGCCAGCAGCTTTCTAGCGGGGGAGCAGTACTTC
TRBV30	TRBJ1-2	TRBD1	CAWSVGYQQGAKEYGYTF	TGTGCCTGGAGTGTAGGCTACCAACAGGGGGCAAAGGAGTATGGCTACACCTTC
TRBV29-1	TRBJ2-1	TRBD2	CSVESGRHNEQFF	TGCAGCGTTGAGAGCGGGAGACACAATGAGCAGTTCTTC
TRBV6-6	TRBJ1-2	-	CASSYGGTSNYGYTF	TGTGCCAGCAGTTACGGGGGGACCAGTAACTATGGCTACACCTTC
TRBV19	TRBJ1-6	TRBD1	CASSLYSGTGDSPLHF	TGTGCCAGTAGTCTCTACTCCGGGACAGGTGATTCACCCCTCCACTTT
TRBV10-2	TRBJ1-4	-	CASTERGGTNEKLFF	TGCGCCAGCACGGAGCGGGGTGGAACTAATGAAAAACTGTTTTTT
TRBV7-2	TRBJ2-3	TRBD2	CASSMGLATDTQYF	TGTGCCAGCAGCATGGGACTAGCGACAGATACGCAGTATTTT
TRBV5-1	TRBJ2-3	TRBD2	CASSVTSASTDTQYF	TGCGCCAGCAGCGTAACTAGCGCGAGCACAGATACGCAGTATTTT
TRBV7-2	TRBJ1-2	-	CASRKLQELYGYTF	TGTGCCAGCAGGAAACTTCAGGAACTCTATGGCTACACCTTC